This T cell receptor beta chain was captured in a study of T cells in Graves' hyperthyroidism and ophthalmopathy. RNA transcripts provided the source from which TCR beta CDR3 regions were amplified. The HTBI set primed first-round TCR CDR3 RT-PCR. TCRdb re-called the multiplex PCR reads through MiXCR, storing one row per CDR3 protein. This table has over 350,000 distinct CDR3 sequences, around 15% appearing once. This clonotype appeared many times. A NOSPECS grade of at least 4, a Clinical Activity Score of at least 3 and duration under 3 months were recorded in ophthalmopathy patients. This CDR3 has 16 residues. Trimming shortened V by 1 base and J by 0 bases, and 10 bases separated the two germline ends. Germline-derived CDR1 and CDR2 are SEHNR and FQNEAQ (reference sequence).

This rearrangement joins TRBV7-9 to TRBJ1-5; D not resolved. The origin of this receptor is a man aged 18-30 years with Graves' ophthalmopathy. The material sequenced was blood. The CDR3 DNA reads as TGTGCCAGCAGCTTAGTCGGAGATTATAGCAATCAGCCCCAGCATTTT. Encoded protein: CASSLVGDYSNQPQHF.